The 3 T cell receptor beta chains below come from one sample, sequenced in a study of cytomegalovirus exposure and HLA in healthy donors. The PCR ran on 60 Vbeta and 13 Jbeta primers. Libraries were prepared by immunoSEQ multiplex PCR; TCRdb keeps only in-frame clonotypes and omits some of them. The sample contains about 180,000 clones, under 80% of which appear only once. Input material: PBMCs. These receptors all stem from a young woman in good health and CMV-seropositive.

This rearrangement joins TRBV9 to TRBJ1-2; TRBD1 is a possible D gene (6 bases). The CDR3 length is 15 residues. Trimming cost V 4 bases and J 4 bases, with 17 bases left between them. The germline CDR1 and CDR2 sequences are SGDLS and YYNGEE. In nucleotides, the CDR3 is TGTGCCAGCAGCCCAGGAGGGGGGGCTGCCTATGGCTACACCTTC. It translates to CASSPGGGAAYGYTF.

The chain has TRBV6-1 and TRBJ2-2, with a weak D call TRBD2 (5 bases). CDR3 length equals 15 residues. In germline, CDR1 is MNHNS, CDR2 SASEGT. Trimming left V 1 base short and J 3 bases short, with 9 bases between. In DNA, the CDR3 is TGTGCCAGCAGTGAAGTTTACGGGGACACCGGGGAGCTGTTTTTT. Translation gives CASSEVYGDTGELFF.

This chain connects TRBV2 to TRBJ1-4; 7 bases map to TRBD1. The germline CDR1 and CDR2 sequences are SNHLY and FYNNEI. Trimming removed 6 bases from V and 7 bases from J; junction bases left unmatched: 11. The CDR3 sequence is 15 residues long. In DNA form, the CDR3 reads TGTGCCAGCAGAAAAAACGGAGCAGGGGGTGAAAAACTGTTTTTT. Translating gives CASRKNGAGGEKLFF.